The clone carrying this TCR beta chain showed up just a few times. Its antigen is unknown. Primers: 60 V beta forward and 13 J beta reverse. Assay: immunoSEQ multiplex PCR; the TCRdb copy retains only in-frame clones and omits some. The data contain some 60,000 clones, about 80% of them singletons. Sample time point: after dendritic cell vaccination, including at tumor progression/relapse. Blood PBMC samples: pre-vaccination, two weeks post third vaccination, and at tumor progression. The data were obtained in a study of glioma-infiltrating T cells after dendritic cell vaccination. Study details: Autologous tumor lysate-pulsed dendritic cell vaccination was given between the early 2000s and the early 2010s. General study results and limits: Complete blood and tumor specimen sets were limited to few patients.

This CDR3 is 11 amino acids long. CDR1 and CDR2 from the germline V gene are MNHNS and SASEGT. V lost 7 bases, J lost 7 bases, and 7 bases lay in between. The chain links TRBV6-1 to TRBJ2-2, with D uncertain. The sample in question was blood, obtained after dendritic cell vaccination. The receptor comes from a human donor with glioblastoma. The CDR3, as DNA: TGTGCCAGCATCCTAGTCGGGGAGCTGTTTTTT. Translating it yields CASILVGELFF.